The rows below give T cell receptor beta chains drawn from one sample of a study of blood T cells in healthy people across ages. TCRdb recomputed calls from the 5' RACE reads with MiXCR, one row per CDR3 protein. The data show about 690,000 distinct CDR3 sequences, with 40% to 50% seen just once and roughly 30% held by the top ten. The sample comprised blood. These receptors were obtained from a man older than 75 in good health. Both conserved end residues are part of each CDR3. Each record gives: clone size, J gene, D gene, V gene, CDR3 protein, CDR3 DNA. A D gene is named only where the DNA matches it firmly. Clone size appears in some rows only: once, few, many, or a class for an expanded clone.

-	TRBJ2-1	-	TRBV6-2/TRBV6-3	CATIQVDNEQFF	TGTGCTACCATCCAAGTCGACAATGAGCAGTTCTTC
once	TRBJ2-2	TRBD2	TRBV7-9	CASSASGTSGVTGELFF	TGTGCCAGCAGCGCATCCGGGACTAGCGGGGTCACCGGGGAGCTGTTTTTT
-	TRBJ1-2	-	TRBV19	CASTRQNYGYTF	TGTGCCAGTACTCGACAAAACTATGGCTACACCTTC
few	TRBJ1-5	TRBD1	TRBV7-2	CASSPQGQNVQPQHF	TGTGCCAGCAGCCCACAGGGACAGAACGTACAGCCCCAGCATTTT
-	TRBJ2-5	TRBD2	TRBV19	CASSAGGRETQYF	TGTGCCAGTAGTGCGGGAGGTCGGGAGACCCAGTACTTC
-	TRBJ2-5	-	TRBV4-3	CASSQDGSDQETQYF	TGCGCCAGCAGCCAAGACGGATCTGACCAAGAGACCCAGTACTTC
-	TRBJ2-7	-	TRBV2	CASRERGVRYEQYF	TGTGCCAGCAGAGAAAGGGGGGTCCGCTACGAGCAGTACTTC
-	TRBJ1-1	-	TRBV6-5	CASSPQRKNTEAFF	TGTGCCAGCAGTCCACAGCGAAAAAACACTGAAGCTTTCTTT
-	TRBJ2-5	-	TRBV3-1	CASSQLLRETQYF	TGTGCCAGCAGCCAACTACTTAGAGAGACCCAGTACTTC
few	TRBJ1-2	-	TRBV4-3	CASSQDGRADGYTF	TGCGCCAGCAGCCAAGATGGCCGGGCGGATGGCTACACCTTC
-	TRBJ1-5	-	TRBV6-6	CASSPPSNQPQHF	TGTGCCAGCAGCCCACCCAGTAATCAGCCCCAGCATTTT
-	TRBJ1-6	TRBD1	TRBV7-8	CASGRDSYNSPLHF	TGTGCCAGCGGACGGGACAGCTATAATTCACCCCTCCACTTT
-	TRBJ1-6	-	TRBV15	CATSPQPGIASPLHF	TGTGCCACCAGCCCACAGCCGGGGATAGCTTCACCCCTCCACTTT
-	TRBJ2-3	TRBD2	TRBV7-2	CASSAAPLAGGPSTQYF	TGTGCCAGCAGCGCCGCCCCCCTAGCGGGGGGGCCGAGTACGCAGTATTTT
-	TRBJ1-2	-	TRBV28	CASSPAAKGNYGYTF	TGTGCCAGCAGTCCGGCCGCCAAGGGAAACTATGGCTACACCTTC
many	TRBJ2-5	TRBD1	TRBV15	CATSRQQGTQETQYF	TGTGCCACCAGCAGACAACAGGGGACCCAAGAGACCCAGTACTTC
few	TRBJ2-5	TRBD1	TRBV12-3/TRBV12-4	CASSKLGTAEETQYF	TGTGCCAGCAGTAAGCTGGGGACAGCGGAAGAGACCCAGTACTTC
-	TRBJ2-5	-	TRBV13	CASSTGRQADVRETQYF	TGTGCCAGCAGCACAGGACGACAGGCTGACGTCCGAGAGACCCAGTACTTC
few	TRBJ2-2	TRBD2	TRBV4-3	CASSQDGGGNTGELFF	TGCGCCAGCAGCCAAGATGGCGGGGGGAACACCGGGGAGCTGTTTTTT
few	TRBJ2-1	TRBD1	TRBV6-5	CASSPTGTGSNEQFF	TGCGCCAGCAGCCCCACCGGGACAGGGTCCAATGAGCAGTTCTTC
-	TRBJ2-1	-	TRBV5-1	CASSLFRTNVQFF	TGCGCTAGCAGCTTGTTTCGGACCAATGTGCAGTTCTTC
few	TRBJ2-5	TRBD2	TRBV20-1	CSALAGETQYF	TGCAGTGCCTTAGCGGGGGAGACCCAGTACTTC
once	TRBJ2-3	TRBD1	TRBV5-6	CAGSLGDSFSTDTQYF	TGTGCCGGCAGCCTAGGGGACAGCTTCAGCACAGATACGCAGTATTTT
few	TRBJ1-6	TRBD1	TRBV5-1	CASSPEGQKVHSPLHF	TGCGCCAGCAGCCCCGAGGGACAGAAAGTTCATTCACCCCTCCACTTT
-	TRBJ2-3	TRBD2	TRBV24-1	CATSDSARGGAGDTQYF	TGTGCCACCAGTGATTCCGCACGGGGAGGGGCTGGAGATACGCAGTATTTT
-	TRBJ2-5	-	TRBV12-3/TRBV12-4	CASSGDRRAYQETQYF	TGTGCCAGCAGCGGCGACAGGAGAGCTTACCAAGAGACCCAGTACTTC
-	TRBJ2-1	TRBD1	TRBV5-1	CASSYDRADSGFF	TGCGCCAGCAGCTACGACAGGGCGGACTCAGGGTTCTTC
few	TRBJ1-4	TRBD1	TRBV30	CAWRGGRGEKLFF	TGTGCCTGGAGAGGGGGCCGGGGTGAAAAACTGTTTTTT